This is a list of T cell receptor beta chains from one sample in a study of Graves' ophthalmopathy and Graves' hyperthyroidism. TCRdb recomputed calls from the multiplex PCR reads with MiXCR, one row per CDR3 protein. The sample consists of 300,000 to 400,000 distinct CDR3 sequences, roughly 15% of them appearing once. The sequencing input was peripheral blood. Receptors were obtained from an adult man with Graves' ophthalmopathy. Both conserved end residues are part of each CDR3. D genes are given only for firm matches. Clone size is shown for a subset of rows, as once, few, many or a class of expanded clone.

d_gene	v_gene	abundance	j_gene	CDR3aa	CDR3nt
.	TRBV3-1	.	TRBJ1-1	CASSLFRQVPTEAFF	TGTGCCAGCAGCCTTTTTCGACAGGTTCCCACTGAAGCTTTCTTT
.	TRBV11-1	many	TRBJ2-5	CASSPRTGRETQYF	TGTGCCAGCAGCCCGAGGACGGGACGCGAGACCCAGTACTTC
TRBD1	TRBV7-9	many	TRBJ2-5	CASSFGTEETQYF	TGTGCCAGCAGCTTCGGGACAGAAGAGACCCAGTACTTC
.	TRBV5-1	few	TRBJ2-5	CASSSNGRNQETQYF	TGCGCCAGCAGCTCGAACGGACGGAACCAAGAGACCCAGTACTTC
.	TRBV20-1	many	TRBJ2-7	CSARMASSYEQYF	TGCAGTGCTAGGATGGCTAGCTCCTACGAGCAGTACTTC
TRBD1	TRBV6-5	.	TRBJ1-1	CTSSSRGFEVTEASF	TGTACCAGCAGTTCCAGGGGGTTTGAGGTCACTGAAGCTTCCTTT
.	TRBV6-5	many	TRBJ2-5	CASSRGQGLYETQYF	TGTGCCAGCAGCCGCGGCCAGGGTTTATATGAGACCCAGTACTTC
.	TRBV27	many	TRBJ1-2	CASKPKELLTGYTF	TGTGCCAGCAAGCCGAAGGAGTTGTTGACAGGCTACACCTTC
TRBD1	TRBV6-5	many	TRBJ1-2	CASRDSGGNYGYTF	TGTGCCAGCAGGGACTCAGGGGGAAACTATGGCTACACCTTC
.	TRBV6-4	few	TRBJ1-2	CASSRDGLSGYNF	TGTGCCAGCAGTCGAGACGGGCTAAGTGGCTACAACTTC
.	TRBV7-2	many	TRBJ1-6	CASSLVTGRYNSPLHF	TGTGCCAGCAGCTTAGTGACAGGCCGCTATAATTCACCCCTCCACTTT
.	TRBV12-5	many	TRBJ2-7	CASGFGLETEQYF	TGTGCTAGTGGTTTCGGGCTAGAAACCGAGCAGTACTTC
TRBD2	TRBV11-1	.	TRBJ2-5	CASSAPKRLAGVQETQHF	TGTGCCAGCAGCGCCCCAAAACGACTGGCGGGAGTGCAAGAGACCCAGCACTTC
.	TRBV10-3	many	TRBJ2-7	CATGAGLPYEQYF	TGTGCCACCGGGGCGGGACTCCCCTACGAGCAGTACTTC
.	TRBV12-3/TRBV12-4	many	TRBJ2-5	CASTLDPSSSWETQYF	TGTGCCAGCACCTTAGATCCATCCTCATCGTGGGAGACCCAGTACTTC
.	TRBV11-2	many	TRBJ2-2	CASSLRGTDNTGELFF	TGTGCCAGCAGCCTCCGCGGGACTGATAACACCGGGGAGCTGTTTTTT
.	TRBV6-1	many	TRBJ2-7	CASSTGTPYEQYF	TGTGCCAGCAGTACCGGGACTCCCTACGAGCAGTACTTC
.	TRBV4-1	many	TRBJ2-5	CASSQERREETQYF	TGCGCCAGCAGCCAAGAGCGGAGGGAAGAGACCCAGTACTTC
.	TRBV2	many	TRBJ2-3	CASSESRVQADTQYF	TGTGCCAGCAGTGAGTCCAGGGTCCAGGCAGATACGCAGTATTTT
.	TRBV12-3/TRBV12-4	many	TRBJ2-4	CASSPTVLRNIQYF	TGTGCCAGCAGCCCGACGGTCCTAAGGAACATTCAGTACTTC
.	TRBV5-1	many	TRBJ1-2	CASSLVDSNYGYTF	TGCGCCAGCAGCTTGGTCGACAGTAACTATGGCTACACCTTC
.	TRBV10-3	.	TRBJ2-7	CAIGKKGATYEQSF	TGTGCCATCGGTAAGAAAGGTGCTACCTACGAGCAGTCCTTC
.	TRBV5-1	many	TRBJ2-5	CASSPTSFQETQYF	TGCGCCAGCAGCCCGACTAGTTTTCAGGAGACCCAGTACTTC
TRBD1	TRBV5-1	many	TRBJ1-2	CASSAKDRKGYGYTF	TGCGCCAGCAGCGCTAAGGACAGGAAGGGCTATGGCTACACCTTC
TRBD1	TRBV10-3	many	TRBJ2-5	CAIRDREEAQYF	TGTGCCATCAGGGACAGGGAAGAGGCCCAGTACTTC
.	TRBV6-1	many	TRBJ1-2	CASSASWDSDGYTF	TGTGCCAGCAGCGCGTCTTGGGATTCGGATGGCTACACCTTC
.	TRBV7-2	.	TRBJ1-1	CASSHTPGMNTEAFF	TGTGCCAGCAGCCATACCCCGGGCATGAACACTGAAGCTTTCTTT
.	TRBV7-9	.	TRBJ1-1	CASSLVGQSAEAFF	TGTGCCAGCAGCTTAGTAGGACAGTCCGCCGAAGCTTTCTTT
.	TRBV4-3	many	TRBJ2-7	CASSQVTGYDEQYF	TGCGCCAGCAGCCAAGTGACAGGTTACGACGAGCAGTACTTC
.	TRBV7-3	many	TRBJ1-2	CASSLGGPGATLSGYTF	TGTGCCAGCAGCTTAGGAGGTCCGGGGGCCACGCTGTCAGGCTACACCTTC
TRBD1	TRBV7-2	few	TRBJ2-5	CASSNRQGLEETQYF	TGTGCCAGCAGCAACCGACAGGGCCTTGAAGAGACCCAGTACTTC
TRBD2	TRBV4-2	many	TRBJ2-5	CASSQEFSAGGKETQYF	TGTGCCAGCAGCCAAGAATTTTCTGCGGGGGGCAAAGAGACCCAGTACTTC
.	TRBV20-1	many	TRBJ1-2	CSARDPREGNYGYTF	TGCAGTGCTAGAGATCCCCGGGAGGGGAACTATGGCTACACCTTC
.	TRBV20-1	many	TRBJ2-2	CSARDSWRVGELFF	TGCAGTGCTAGAGATTCATGGCGGGTCGGGGAGCTGTTTTTT
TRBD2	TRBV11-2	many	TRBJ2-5	CASSLSAGDETQYF	TGTGCCAGCAGCTTATCTGCGGGGGACGAGACCCAGTACTTC
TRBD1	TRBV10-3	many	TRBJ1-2	CAISGGLDRTNYGYTF	TGTGCCATCAGCGGGGGGCTGGACAGGACTAACTATGGCTACACCTTC
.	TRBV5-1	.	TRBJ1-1	CASSLFRRVQTTSEAFF	TGCGCCAGCAGCTTGTTCCGCCGGGTACAGACTACGAGTGAAGCTTTCTTT
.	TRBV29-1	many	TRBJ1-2	CSVELRGGYTF	TGCAGCGTTGAGCTCAGGGGTGGCTACACCTTC
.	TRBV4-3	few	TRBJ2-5	CASSQDVAIQETQYF	TGCGCCAGCAGCCAAGATGTCGCAATCCAAGAGACCCAGTACTTC
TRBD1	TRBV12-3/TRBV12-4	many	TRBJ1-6	CASFYRGGSYNSPLHF	TGTGCCAGCTTTTACAGGGGGGGCTCCTATAATTCACCCCTCCACTTT
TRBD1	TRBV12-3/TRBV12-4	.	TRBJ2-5	CASRPGTGRGTQYF	TGTGCCAGCCGCCCCGGGACAGGGAGGGGGACCCAGTACTTC
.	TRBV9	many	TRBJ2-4	CASSITDTLAKDIQYF	TGTGCCAGCAGTATAACGGACACGCTAGCCAAAGACATTCAGTACTTC
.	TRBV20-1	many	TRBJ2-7	CSAPTPGTASYEQYF	TGCAGTGCTCCGACCCCAGGGACCGCCTCCTACGAGCAGTACTTC
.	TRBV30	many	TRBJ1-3	CAWLRDRSSGNTIYF	TGTGCCTGGCTCCGGGACCGAAGCTCTGGAAACACCATATATTTT
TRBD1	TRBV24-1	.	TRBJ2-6	CATSGRTGLTGANVLTF	TGTGCCACCAGTGGAAGGACAGGGCTTACCGGGGCCAACGTCCTGACTTTC
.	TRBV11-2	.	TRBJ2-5	CASSLDLLKETQYF	TGTGCCAGCAGCTTAGATCTTCTCAAAGAGACCCAGTACTTC
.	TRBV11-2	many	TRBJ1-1	CASSLPPGTEAFF	TGTGCCAGCAGCTTACCCCCCGGGACAGAAGCTTTCTTT
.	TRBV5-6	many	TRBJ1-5	CASSLRAVSNQPQHF	TGTGCCAGCAGCCTCCGGGCGGTTAGCAATCAGCCCCAGCATTTT
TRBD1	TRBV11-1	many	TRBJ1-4	CASSHAGGTNEKLFF	TGTGCCAGCAGCCACGCAGGGGGGACTAATGAAAAACTGTTTTTT
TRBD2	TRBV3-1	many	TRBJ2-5	CASSRTSGNLRETQYF	TGTGCCAGCAGCCGGACTAGCGGGAACCTTCGGGAGACCCAGTACTTC